Sequencing of this T cell receptor beta chain was carried out in a study of shared clonotypes between healthy human individuals. Study-wide context: CD4 naive cells filled three plates per donor, CD4 memory three, CD8 naive two and CD8 memory one.

The length of the CDR3 is 16 residues. The V and J ends lost 2 bases and 4 bases respectively, with 18 bases between them. Germline CDR1 and CDR2: MNHNY and SVGAGI (reference sequence). Donors comprised only Caucasian adults living in Nashville, Tennessee. Sequenced by immunoSEQ multiplex PCR; TCRdb stores in-frame clones only, minus some. The repertoire holds some 1.4 million clones, with roughly 96% as singletons. The sequence derives from a man aged 30 to 45 in good health. The sequencing input was naive CD4+ T cells sorted from blood. Subset noted: CD45RA+ positively selected. The J gene is TRBJ2-7, the V gene TRBV6-6; D gene unclear. The CDR3 nucleotides are TGTGCCAGCAGTTACGGCAGCCACCAGGACCGGTACGAGCAGTACTTC. This codes for CASSYGSHQDRYEQYF.